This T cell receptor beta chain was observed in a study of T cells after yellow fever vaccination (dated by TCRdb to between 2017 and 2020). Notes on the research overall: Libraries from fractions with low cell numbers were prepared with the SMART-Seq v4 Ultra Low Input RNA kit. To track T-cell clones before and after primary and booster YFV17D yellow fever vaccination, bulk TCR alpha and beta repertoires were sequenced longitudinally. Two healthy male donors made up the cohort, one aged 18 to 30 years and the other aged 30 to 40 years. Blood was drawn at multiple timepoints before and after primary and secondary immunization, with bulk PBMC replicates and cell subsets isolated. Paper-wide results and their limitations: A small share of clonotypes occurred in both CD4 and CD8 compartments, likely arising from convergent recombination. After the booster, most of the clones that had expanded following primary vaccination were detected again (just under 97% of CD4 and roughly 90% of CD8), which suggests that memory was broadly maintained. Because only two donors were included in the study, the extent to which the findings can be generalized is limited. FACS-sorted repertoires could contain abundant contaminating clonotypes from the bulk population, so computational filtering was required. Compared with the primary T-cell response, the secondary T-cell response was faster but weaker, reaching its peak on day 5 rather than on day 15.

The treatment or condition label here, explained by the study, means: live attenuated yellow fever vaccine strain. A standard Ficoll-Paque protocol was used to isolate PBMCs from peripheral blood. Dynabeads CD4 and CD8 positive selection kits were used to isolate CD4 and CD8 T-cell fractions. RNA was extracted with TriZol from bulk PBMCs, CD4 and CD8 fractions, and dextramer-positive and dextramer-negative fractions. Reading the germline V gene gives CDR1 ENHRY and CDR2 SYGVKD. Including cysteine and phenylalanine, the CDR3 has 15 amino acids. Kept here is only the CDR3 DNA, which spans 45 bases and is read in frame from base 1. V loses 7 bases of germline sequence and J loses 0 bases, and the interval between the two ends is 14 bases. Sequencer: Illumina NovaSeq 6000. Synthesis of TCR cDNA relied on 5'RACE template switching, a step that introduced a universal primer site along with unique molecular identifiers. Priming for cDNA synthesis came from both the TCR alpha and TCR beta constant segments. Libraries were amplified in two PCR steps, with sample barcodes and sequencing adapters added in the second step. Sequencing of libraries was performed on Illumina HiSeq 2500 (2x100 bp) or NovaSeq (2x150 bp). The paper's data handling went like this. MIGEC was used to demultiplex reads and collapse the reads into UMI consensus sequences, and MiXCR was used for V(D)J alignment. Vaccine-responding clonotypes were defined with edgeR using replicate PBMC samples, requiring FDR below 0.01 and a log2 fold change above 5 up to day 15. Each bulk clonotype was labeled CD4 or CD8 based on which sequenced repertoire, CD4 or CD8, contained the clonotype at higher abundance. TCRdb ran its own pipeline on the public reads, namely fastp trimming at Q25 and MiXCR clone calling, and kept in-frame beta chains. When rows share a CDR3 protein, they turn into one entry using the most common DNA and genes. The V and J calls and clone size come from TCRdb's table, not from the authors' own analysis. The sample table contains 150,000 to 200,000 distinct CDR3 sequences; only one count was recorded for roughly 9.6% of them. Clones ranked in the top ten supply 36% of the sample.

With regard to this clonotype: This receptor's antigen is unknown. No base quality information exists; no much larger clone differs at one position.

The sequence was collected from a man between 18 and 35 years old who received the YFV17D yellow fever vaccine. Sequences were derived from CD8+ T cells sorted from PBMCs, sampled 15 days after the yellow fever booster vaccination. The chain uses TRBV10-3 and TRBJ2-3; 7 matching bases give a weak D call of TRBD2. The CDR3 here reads CAIKRGGASTDTQYF. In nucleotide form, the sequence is TGTGCCATCAAACGAGGGGGGGCGAGCACAGATACGCAGTATTTT.